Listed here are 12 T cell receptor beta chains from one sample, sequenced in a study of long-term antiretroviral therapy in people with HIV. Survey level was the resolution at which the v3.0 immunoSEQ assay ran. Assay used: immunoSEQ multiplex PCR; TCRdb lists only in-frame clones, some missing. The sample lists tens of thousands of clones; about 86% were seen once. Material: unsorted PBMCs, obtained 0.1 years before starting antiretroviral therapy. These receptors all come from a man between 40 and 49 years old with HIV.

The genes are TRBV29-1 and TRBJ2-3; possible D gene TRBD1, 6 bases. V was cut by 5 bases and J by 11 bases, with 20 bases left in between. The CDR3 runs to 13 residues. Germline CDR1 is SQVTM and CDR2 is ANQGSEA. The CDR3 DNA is TGCAGCGTTAGCAGTGGGGCACAGGGTCGGCAGTATTTT. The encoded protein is CSVSSGAQGRQYF.

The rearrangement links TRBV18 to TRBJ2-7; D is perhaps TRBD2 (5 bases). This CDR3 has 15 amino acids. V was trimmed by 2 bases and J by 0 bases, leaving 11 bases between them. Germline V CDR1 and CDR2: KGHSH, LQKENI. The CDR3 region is CASSPGGMGSYEQYF. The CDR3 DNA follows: TGTGCCAGCTCACCAGGAGGTATGGGCTCCTACGAGCAGTACTTC.

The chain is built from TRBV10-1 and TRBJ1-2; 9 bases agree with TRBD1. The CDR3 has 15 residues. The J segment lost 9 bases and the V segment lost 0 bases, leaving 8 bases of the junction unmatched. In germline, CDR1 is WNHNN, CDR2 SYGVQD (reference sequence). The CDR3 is CASSESGQGIQCYTF. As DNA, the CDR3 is TGCGCCAGCAGTGAGTCCGGACAGGGGATTCAGTGCTACACCTTC.

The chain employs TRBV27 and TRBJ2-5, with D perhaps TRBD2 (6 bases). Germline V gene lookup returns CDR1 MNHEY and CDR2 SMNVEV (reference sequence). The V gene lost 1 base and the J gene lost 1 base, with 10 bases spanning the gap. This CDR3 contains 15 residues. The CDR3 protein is CASSLFGGTQETQYF. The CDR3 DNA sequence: TGTGCCAGCAGTTTATTCGGCGGGACCCAAGAGACCCAGTACTTC.

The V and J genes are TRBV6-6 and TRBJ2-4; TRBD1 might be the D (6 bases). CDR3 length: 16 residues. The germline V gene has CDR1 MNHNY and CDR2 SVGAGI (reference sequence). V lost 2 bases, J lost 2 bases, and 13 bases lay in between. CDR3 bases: TGTGCCAGCAGTTACGAGGACAGTTCAACCAAAAACATTCAGTACTTC. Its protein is CASSYEDSSTKNIQYF.

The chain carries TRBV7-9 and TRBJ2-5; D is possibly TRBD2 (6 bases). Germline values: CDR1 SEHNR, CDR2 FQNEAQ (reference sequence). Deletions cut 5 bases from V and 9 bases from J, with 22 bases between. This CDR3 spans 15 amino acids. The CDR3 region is CASSPDYFFPEAQYF. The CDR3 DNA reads TGTGCCAGCAGCCCGGACTACTTCTTCCCTGAGGCCCAGTACTTC.

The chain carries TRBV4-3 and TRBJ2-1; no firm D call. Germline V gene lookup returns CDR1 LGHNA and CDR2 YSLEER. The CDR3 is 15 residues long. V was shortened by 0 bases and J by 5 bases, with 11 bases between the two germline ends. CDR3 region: CASSQDLDPDNEQFF. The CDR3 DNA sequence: TGCGCCAGCAGCCAAGACCTAGACCCAGACAATGAGCAGTTCTTC.

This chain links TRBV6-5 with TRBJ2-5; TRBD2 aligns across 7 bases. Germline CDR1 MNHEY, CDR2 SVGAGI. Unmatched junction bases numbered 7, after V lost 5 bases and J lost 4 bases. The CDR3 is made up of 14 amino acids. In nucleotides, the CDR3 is TGTGCCAGCAGTCCCCGGGGGGTTGCAGAGACCCAGTACTTC. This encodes CASSPRGVAETQYF.

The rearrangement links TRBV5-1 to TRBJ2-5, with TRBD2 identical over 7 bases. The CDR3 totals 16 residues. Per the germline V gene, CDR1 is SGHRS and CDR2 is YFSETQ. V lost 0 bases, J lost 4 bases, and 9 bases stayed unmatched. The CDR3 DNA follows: TGCGCCAGCAGCTTGGCCGCGACTACGGGGGGAGAGACCCAGTACTTC. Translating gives CASSLAATTGGETQYF.

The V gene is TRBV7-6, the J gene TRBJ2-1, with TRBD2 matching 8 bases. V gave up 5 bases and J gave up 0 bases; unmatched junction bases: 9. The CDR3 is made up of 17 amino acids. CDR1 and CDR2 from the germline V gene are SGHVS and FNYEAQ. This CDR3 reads CASSQSGGLSSYNEQFF. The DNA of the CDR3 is TGTGCCAGCAGCCAGTCGGGGGGGTTAAGCTCCTACAATGAGCAGTTCTTC. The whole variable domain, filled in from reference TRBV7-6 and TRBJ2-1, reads GAGVSQSPRYKVTKRGQDVALRCDPISGHVSLYWYRQALGQGPEFLTYFNYEAQQDKSGLPNDRFSAERPEGSISTLTIQRTEQRDSAMYRCASSQSGGLSSYNEQFFGPGTRLTVL.

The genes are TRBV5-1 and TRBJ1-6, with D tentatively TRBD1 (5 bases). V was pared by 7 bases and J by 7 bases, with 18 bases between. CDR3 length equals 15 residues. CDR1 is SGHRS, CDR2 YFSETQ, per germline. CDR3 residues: CASGLGEAENSPLHF. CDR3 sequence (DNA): TGCGCCAGCGGATTAGGGGAAGCCGAGAATTCACCCCTCCACTTT. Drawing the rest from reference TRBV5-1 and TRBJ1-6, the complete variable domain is KAGVTQTPRYLIKTRGQQVTLSCSPISGHRSVSWYQQTPGQGLQFLFEYFSETQRNKGNFPGRFSGRQFSNSRSEMNVSTLELGDSALYLCASGLGEAENSPLHFGNGTRLTVT.

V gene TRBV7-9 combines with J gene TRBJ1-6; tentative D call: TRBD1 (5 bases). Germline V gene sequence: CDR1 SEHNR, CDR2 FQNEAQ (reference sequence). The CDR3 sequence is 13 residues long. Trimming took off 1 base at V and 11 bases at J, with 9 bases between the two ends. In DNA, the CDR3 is TGTGCCAGCAGCTTAGTGACAGAGACACCCCTCCACTTT. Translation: CASSLVTETPLHF.